This T cell receptor beta chain was retrieved from a study of blood T cell repertoires in COVID-19. Whole-study context: Some COVID-19 samples were acute and others convalescent; all came from the United States, Italy and Spain.

Participants were aged roughly 18 to 90 years, lived in 20 to 25 US areas, and enrolled virtually. Participants' reported clinical history set cohort assignment. The V end lost 2 bases, the J end lost 6 bases, and 11 bases lay between the germline ends. The length of the CDR3 is 14 residues. Germline assignment: CDR1 MDHEN and CDR2 SYDVKM. Per the original data handling: Counts of nucleated cells, estimated from reference gene primer amplification, were obtained. Libraries were prepared by immunoSEQ multiplex PCR; TCRdb keeps only in-frame clonotypes and omits some of them. V and J calls and clone size come straight from that table; D and trimming were deduced from the DNA. The sample has 300,000 to 400,000 clones; around 84% are singletons.

V is TRBV28 and J is TRBJ1-3; perhaps TRBD1 as D (5 bases). Specimen: PBMCs or T cells enriched from blood (not recorded which). This clonotype was sampled from a young woman who had been exposed to COVID-19. CDR3 bases: TGTGCCAGCAGTTTACCAGGGCTCGAAAACACCATATATTTT. It codes for CASSLPGLENTIYF.